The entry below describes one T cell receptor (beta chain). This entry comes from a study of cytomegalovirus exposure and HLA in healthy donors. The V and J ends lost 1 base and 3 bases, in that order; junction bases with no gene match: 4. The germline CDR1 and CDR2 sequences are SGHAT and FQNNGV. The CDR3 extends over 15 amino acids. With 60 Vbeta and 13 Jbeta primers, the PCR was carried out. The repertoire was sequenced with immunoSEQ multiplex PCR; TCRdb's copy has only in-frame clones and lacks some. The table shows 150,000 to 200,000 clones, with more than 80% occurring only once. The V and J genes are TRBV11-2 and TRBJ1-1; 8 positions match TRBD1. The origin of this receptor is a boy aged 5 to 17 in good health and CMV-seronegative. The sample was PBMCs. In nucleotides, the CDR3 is TGTGCCAGCAGCTTAGGCCGGACAGGGTACACTGAAGCTTTCTTT. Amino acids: CASSLGRTGYTEAFF.